The clone carrying this T cell receptor beta chain showed up just a few times. Its matching antigen is unknown. The sample comes from a study of CD8 T cells in ankylosing spondylitis. Study-wide results and caveats: Characteristic of ankylosing spondylitis blood, it appeared, was a TCR beta motif comprising eight highly homologous variants.

One entry per CDR3 protein results from TCRdb running MiXCR on the 5' RACE reads. Of around 490,000 distinct CDR3 sequences listed, roughly 5.3% were seen once; the top ten hold under 4.5%. The CDR3 length is 18 residues. From germline, CDR1 is LGHNA and CDR2 YSLEER. Between the trimmed V and J ends, which lost 4 bases and 0 bases, there was a span of 19 bases. The chain carries TRBV4-3 and TRBJ1-3; D is possibly TRBD1 (5 bases). Sequencing used blood, either unsorted or a sorted T cell fraction (not recorded which). This clonotype was sampled from a male donor with ankylosing spondylitis. The CDR3 here is CASSLATMARDSGNTIYF. The CDR3 DNA reads as TGCGCCAGCAGCCTCGCGACAATGGCCAGGGACTCTGGAAACACCATATATTTT.